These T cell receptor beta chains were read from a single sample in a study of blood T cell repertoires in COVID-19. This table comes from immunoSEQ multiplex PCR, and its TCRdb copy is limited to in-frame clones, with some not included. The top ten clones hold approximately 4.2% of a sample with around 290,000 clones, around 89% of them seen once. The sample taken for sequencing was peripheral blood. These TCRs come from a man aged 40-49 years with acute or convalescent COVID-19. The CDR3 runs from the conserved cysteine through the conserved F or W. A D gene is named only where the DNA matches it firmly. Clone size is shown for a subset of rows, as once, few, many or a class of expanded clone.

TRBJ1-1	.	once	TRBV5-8	CASSFYRVATEAFF	TGTGCCAGCAGCTTTTACAGGGTCGCGACTGAAGCTTTCTTT
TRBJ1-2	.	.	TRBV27	CASSLLPRGAGYTF	TGTGCCAGCAGTTTGCTTCCCCGTGGGGCTGGCTACACCTTC
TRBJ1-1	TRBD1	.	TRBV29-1	CSVEGPVLDRGNTEAFF	TGCAGCGTTGAGGGCCCCGTCCTCGACAGGGGGAACACTGAAGCTTTCTTT
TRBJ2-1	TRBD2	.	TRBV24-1	CATSELSLAGGNEQFF	TGTGCCACCAGTGAGCTAAGTCTAGCGGGGGGGAATGAGCAGTTCTTC
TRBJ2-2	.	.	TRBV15	CATSTRLTGELFF	TGTGCCACCAGCACCCGGTTGACCGGGGAGCTGTTTTTT
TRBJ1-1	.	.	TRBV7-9	CASSPGTPNTEAFF	TGTGCCAGCAGCCCCGGGACACCCAACACTGAAGCTTTCTTT
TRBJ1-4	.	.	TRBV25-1	CASASGDLNEKLFF	TGTGCCAGCGCTTCAGGTGACCTTAATGAAAAACTGTTTTTT
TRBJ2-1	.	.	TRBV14	CASSPYRTNYNEQFF	TGTGCCAGCAGCCCATACAGGACAAACTACAATGAGCAGTTCTTC
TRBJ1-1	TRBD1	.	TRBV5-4	CASSHQLQGGDTEAFF	TGTGCCAGCAGCCACCAGCTCCAGGGGGGAGACACTGAAGCTTTCTTT
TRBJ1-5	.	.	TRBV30	CAWASGGGNQPQHF	TGTGCCTGGGCTAGCGGAGGGGGCAATCAGCCCCAGCATTTT
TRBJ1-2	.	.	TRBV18	CASSPTSDSLGYTF	TGTGCCAGCTCACCCACATCGGACAGCCTTGGCTACACCTTC
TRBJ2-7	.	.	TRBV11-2	CASSSTRGSYEQYF	TGTGCCAGCAGCTCCACCCGAGGGTCCTACGAGCAGTACTTC
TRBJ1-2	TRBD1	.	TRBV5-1	CASSSDRGQGYTF	TGCGCCAGCAGCTCGGACAGGGGGCAGGGCTACACCTTC
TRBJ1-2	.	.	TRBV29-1	CSVAGAGGYTF	TGCAGCGTTGCAGGGGCAGGGGGCTACACCTTC
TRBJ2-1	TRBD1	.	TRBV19	CASSYDRGRYNEQFF	TGTGCCAGTAGTTATGACAGGGGGCGGTACAATGAGCAGTTCTTC
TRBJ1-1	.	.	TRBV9	CASSAGGDGEAFF	TGTGCCAGCAGCGCGGGGGGGGACGGTGAAGCTTTCTTT
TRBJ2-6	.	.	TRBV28	CASTGSGANVLTF	TGTGCCAGCACCGGTTCCGGGGCCAACGTCCTGACTTTC
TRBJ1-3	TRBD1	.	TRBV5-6	CASTRTGFDSGNTIYF	TGTGCCAGCACCCGGACAGGATTCGACTCTGGAAACACCATATATTTT
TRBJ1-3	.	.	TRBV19	CASSKPSSGNTIYF	TGTGCCAGTAGTAAGCCGTCCTCTGGAAACACCATATATTTT
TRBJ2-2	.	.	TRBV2	CASSPRGVELFF	TGTGCCAGCAGTCCTAGGGGTGTGGAGCTGTTTTTT
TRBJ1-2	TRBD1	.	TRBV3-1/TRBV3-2	CASSPTYRGRTNYGYTF	TGTGCCAGCAGCCCGACGTACAGGGGGCGTACTAACTATGGCTACACCTTC
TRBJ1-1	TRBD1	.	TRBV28	CASTKARTGEAFF	TGTGCCAGCACCAAAGCCAGGACAGGTGAAGCTTTCTTT
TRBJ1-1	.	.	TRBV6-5	CASSFDTNTEAFF	TGTGCCAGCAGTTTCGACACTAACACTGAAGCTTTCTTT
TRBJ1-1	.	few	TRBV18	CASSRPTGYPEAFF	TGTGCCAGCTCGCGTCCAACCGGGTATCCTGAAGCTTTCTTT
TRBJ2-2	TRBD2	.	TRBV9	CATGGGTTGELFF	TGTGCCACCGGGGGGGGTACCACCGGGGAGCTGTTTTTT
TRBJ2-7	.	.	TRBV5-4	CASSLGRGRDSYEQYF	TGTGCCAGCAGCTTGGGGAGGGGCAGGGACTCCTACGAGCAGTACTTC
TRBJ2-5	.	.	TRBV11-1	CASSPIPGYGETQYF	TGTGCCAGCAGCCCGATACCGGGATATGGAGAGACCCAGTACTTC
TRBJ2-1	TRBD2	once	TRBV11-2	CASSWGLAGRNEQFF	TGTGCCAGCAGCTGGGGACTAGCGGGGCGGAATGAGCAGTTCTTC
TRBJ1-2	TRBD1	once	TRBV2	CASSETGEDGYTF	TGTGCCAGCAGTGAAACAGGGGAGGATGGCTACACCTTC
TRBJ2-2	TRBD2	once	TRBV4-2	CASSPTGTSGGMTGELFF	TGTGCCAGCAGCCCGACCGGGACTAGCGGGGGGATGACCGGGGAGCTGTTTTTT
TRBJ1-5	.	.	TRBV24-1	CATSGVGGNQPQHF	TGTGCCACCAGTGGGGTAGGGGGCAATCAGCCCCAGCATTTT
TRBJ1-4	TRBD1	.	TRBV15	CATSRDRGTVNEKLFF	TGTGCCACCAGCAGAGATCGGGGGACAGTAAATGAAAAACTGTTTTTT
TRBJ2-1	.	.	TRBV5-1	CASSWTVSSYNEQFF	TGCGCCAGCAGCTGGACAGTTAGCTCCTACAATGAGCAGTTCTTC
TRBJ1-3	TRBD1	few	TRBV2	CASSRETGSGNTIYF	TGTGCCAGCAGTCGAGAGACAGGGTCAGGAAACACCATATATTTT
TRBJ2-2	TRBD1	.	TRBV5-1	CASSAGQGSNTGELFF	TGCGCCAGCAGCGCCGGACAGGGTAGTAATACCGGGGAGCTGTTTTTT
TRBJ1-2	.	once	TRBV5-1	CASSLEAGKSYTF	TGCGCCAGCAGCTTGGAGGCAGGCAAGAGCTACACCTTC
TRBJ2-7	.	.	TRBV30	CAWSLAGGFPYEQYF	TGTGCCTGGAGCCTGGCTGGGGGGTTTCCCTACGAGCAGTACTTC
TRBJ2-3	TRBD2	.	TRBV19	CASSISSGGWDTQYF	TGTGCCAGTAGTATATCTAGCGGGGGGTGGGATACGCAGTATTTT
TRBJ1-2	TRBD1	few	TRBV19	CASSWQGDYGYTF	TGTGCCAGTAGTTGGCAGGGGGACTATGGCTACACCTTC
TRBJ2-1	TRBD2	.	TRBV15	CATSRVPLLAGGSDEQFF	TGTGCCACCAGCAGGGTGCCCCTTCTAGCGGGGGGTAGTGATGAGCAGTTCTTC
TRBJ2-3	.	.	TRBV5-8	CASTPGVLSTDTQYF	TGTGCCAGCACCCCGGGGGTCCTTAGCACAGATACGCAGTATTTT
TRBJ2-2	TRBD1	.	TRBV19	CASNNVRGHTGELFF	TGTGCCAGTAACAACGTCAGGGGGCATACCGGGGAGCTGTTTTTT
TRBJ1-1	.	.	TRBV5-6	CASSPSVEGRAFF	TGTGCCAGCAGCCCGAGCGTCGAAGGTAGAGCTTTCTTT
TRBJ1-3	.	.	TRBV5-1	CASSLGSSGNTIYF	TGCGCCAGCAGCTTGGGCAGCTCTGGAAACACCATATATTTT
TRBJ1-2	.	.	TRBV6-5	CASRRGGAYGYTF	TGTGCCAGCAGAAGGGGGGGGGCCTATGGCTACACCTTC
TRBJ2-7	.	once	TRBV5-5	CASSLQGGEQYF	TGTGCCAGCAGCTTGCAGGGGGGTGAGCAGTACTTC
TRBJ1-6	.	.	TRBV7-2	CASSSQPGLYNSPLHF	TGTGCCAGCAGCTCCCAACCGGGACTGTATAATTCACCCCTCCACTTT
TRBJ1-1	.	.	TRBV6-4	CASSEQKNTEAFF	TGTGCCAGCAGTGAACAGAAGAACACTGAAGCTTTCTTT
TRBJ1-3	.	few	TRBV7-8	CASSLVRGAGNTIYF	TGTGCCAGCAGCTTAGTAAGGGGCGCTGGAAACACCATATATTTT
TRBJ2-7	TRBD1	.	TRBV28	CASSSGQGDEQYF	TGTGCCAGCAGTTCGGGACAGGGTGACGAGCAGTACTTC
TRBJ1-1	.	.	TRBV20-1	CSASDSLFHGAFF	TGCAGTGCTAGTGACTCCCTTTTCCACGGAGCTTTCTTT
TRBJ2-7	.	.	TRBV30	CAWTVGGAREQYF	TGTGCCTGGACCGTTGGGGGGGCGCGGGAGCAGTACTTC
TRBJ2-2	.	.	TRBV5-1	CASSDHSANTGELFF	TGCGCCAGCAGCGATCACAGTGCGAACACCGGGGAGCTGTTTTTT
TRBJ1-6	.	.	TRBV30	CAWTRGGYNSPLHF	TGTGCCTGGACCCGGGGTGGCTATAATTCACCCCTCCACTTT
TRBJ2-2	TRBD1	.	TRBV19	CASRGLDRGIGELFF	TGTGCCAGTAGGGGGCTTGACAGGGGAATCGGGGAGCTGTTTTTT
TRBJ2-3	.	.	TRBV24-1	CATSAQRGTTDTQYF	TGTGCCACCAGTGCCCAAAGGGGAACGACAGATACGCAGTATTTT
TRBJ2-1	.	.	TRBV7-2	CASSLAGLSGRVLDEQFF	TGTGCCAGCAGCTTAGCGGGGTTGAGCGGGCGGGTCTTGGATGAGCAGTTCTTC
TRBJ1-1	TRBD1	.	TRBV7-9	CASSSTGSNTEAFF	TGTGCCAGCAGCTCGACAGGGAGTAACACTGAAGCTTTCTTT
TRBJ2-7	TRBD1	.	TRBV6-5	CASRKTGAFPYEQYF	TGTGCCAGCAGGAAGACAGGGGCCTTTCCCTACGAGCAGTACTTC